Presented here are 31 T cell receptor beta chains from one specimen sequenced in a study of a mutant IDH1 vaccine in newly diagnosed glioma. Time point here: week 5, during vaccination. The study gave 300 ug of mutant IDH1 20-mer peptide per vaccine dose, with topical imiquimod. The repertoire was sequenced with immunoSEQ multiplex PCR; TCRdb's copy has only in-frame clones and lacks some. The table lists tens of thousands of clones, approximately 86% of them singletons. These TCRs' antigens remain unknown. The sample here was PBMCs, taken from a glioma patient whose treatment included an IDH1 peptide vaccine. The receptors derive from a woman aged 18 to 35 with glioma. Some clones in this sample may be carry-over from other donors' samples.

The CDR3, as DNA: TGTGCCAGCATTAATGGGGGGGCTCCCTATACGCAGTATTTT. It encodes CASINGGAPYTQYF. The chain is built from TRBV5-4 and TRBJ2-3, with D tentatively TRBD2 (7 bases). Trimming removed 6 bases from V and 7 bases from J, with 18 bases in between. From germline, CDR1 is SGHNT and CDR2 YYREEE (reference sequence). The CDR3 has 14 amino acids.

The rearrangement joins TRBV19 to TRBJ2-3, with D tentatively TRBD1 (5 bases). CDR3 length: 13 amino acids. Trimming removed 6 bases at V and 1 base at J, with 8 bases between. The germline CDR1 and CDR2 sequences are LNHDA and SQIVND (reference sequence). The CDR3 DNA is TGTGCCAGTAGCGAAGGGGGCACAGATACGCAGTATTTT. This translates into CASSEGGTDTQYF.

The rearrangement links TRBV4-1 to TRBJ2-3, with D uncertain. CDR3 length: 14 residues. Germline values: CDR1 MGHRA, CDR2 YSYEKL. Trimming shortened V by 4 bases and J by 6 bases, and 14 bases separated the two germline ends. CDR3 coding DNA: TGCGCCAGCAGCCCCCGAGCCTCGTTGGATACGCAGTATTTT. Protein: CASSPRASLDTQYF.

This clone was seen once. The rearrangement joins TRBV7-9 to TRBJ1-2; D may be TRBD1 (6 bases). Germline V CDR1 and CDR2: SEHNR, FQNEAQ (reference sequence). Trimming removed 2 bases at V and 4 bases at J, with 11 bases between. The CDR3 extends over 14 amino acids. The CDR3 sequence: CASSLPGAGYGYTF. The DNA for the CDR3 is TGTGCCAGCAGCTTACCGGGGGCAGGCTATGGCTACACCTTC.

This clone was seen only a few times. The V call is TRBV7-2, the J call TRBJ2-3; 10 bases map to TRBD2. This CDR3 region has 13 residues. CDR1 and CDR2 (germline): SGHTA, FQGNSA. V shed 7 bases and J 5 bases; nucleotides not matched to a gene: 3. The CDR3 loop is CASKASGGDTQYF. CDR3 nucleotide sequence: TGTGCCAGCAAGGCTAGCGGGGGAGATACGCAGTATTTT.

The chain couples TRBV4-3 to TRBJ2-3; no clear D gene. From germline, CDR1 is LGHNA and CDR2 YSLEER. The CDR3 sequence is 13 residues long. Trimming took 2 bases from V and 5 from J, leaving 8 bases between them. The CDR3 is CASSQRLEDTQYF. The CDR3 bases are TGCGCCAGCAGCCAAAGACTTGAAGATACGCAGTATTTT.

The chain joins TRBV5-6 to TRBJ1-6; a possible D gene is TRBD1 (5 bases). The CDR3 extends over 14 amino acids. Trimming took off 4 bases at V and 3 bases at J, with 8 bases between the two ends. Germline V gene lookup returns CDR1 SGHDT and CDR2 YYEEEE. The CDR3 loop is CASSTDSYNSPLHF. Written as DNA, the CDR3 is TGTGCCAGCAGCACTGACAGCTATAATTCACCCCTCCACTTT.

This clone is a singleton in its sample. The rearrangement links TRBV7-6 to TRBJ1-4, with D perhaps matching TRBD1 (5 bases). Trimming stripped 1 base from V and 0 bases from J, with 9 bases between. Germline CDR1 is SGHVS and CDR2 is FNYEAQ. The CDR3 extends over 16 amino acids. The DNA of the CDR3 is TGTGCCAGCAGCTTAGGGGGAGGGGCAACTAATGAAAAACTGTTTTTT. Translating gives CASSLGGGATNEKLFF.

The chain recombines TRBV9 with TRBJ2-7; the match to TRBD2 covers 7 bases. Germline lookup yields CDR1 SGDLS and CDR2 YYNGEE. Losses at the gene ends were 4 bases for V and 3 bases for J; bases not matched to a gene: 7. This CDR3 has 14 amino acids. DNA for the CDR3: TGTGCCAGCAGCCGCCGCGGGGGTAACTACGAGCAGTACTTC. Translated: CASSRRGGNYEQYF. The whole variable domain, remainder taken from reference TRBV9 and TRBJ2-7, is DSGVTQTPKHLITATGQRVTLRCSPRSGDLSVYWYQQSLDQGLQFLIQYYNGEERAKGNILERFSAQQFPDLHSELNLSSLELGDSALYFCASSRRGGNYEQYFGPGTRLTVT.

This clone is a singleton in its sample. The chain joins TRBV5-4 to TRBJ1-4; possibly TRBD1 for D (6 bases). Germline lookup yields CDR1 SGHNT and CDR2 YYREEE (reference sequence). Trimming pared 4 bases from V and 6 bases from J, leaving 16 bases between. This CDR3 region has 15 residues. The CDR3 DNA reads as TGTGCCAGCAGCGCAGGCTTAGGGGGGGATGAAAAACTGTTTTTT. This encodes CASSAGLGGDEKLFF.

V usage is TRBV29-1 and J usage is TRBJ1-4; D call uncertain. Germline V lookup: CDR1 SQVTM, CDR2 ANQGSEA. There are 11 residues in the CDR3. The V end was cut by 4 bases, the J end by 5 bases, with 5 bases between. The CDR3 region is CSVGLNEKLFF. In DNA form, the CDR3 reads TGCAGCGTTGGCCTAAATGAAAAACTGTTTTTT.

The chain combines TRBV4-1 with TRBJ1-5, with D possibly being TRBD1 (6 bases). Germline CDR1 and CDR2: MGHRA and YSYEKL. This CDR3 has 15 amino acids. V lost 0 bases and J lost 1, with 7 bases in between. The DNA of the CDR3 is TGCGCCAGCAGCCAAGATCAGGGGAGCAATCAGCCCCAGCATTTT. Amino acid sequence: CASSQDQGSNQPQHF.

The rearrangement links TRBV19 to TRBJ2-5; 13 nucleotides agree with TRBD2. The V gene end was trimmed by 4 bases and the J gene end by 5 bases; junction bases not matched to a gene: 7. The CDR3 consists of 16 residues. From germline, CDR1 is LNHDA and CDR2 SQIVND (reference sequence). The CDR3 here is CASSSTSGRAGETQYF. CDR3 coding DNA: TGTGCCAGTAGTAGTACTAGCGGGAGGGCAGGGGAGACCCAGTACTTC. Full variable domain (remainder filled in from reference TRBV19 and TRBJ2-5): DGGITQSPKYLFRKEGQNVTLSCEQNLNHDAMYWYRQDPGQGLRLIYYSQIVNDFQKGDIAEGYSVSREKKESFPLTVTSAQKNPTAFYLCASSSTSGRAGETQYFGPGTRLLVL.

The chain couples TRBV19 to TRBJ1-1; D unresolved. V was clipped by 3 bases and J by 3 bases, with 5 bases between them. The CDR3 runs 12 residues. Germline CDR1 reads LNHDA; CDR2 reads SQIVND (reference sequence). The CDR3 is CASSIEYTEAFF. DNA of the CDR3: TGTGCCAGTAGTATCGAGTACACTGAAGCTTTCTTT.

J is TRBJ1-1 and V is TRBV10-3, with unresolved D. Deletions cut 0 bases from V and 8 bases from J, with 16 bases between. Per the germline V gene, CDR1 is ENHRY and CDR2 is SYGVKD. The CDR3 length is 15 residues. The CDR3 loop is CAISESASRAAEAFF. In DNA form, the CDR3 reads TGTGCCATCAGTGAGTCAGCCTCGAGGGCGGCGGAAGCTTTCTTT.

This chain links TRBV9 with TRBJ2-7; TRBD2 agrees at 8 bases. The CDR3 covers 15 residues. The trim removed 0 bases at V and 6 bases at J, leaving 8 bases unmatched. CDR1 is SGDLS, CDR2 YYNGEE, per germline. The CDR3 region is CASSVGAGEVSEQYF. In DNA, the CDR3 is TGTGCCAGCAGCGTAGGAGCGGGAGAAGTTAGCGAGCAGTACTTC.

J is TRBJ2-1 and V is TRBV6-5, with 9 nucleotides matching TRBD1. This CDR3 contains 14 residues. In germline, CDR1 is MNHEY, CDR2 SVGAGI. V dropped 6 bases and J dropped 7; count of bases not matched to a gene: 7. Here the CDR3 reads CASSQGQGVNEQFF. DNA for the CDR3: TGTGCCAGCAGCCAGGGACAGGGAGTTAATGAGCAGTTCTTC.

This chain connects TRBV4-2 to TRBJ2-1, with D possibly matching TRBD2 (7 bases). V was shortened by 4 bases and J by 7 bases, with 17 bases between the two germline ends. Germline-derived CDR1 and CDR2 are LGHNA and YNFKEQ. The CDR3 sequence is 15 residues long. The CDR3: CASSRGGGGGNEQFF. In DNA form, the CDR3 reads TGTGCCAGCAGCCGGGGGGGCGGGGGTGGAAATGAGCAGTTCTTC.

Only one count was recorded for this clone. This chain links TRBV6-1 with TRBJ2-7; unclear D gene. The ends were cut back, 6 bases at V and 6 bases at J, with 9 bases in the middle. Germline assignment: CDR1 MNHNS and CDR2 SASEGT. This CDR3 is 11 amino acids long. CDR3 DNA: TGTGCCAGCAGGGCCGAGCCCGAGCAGTACTTC. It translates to CASRAEPEQYF.

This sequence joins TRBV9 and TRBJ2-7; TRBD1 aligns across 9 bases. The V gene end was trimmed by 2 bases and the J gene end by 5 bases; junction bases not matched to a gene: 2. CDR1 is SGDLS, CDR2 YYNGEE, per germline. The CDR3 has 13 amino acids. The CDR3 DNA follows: TGTGCCAGCAGCGTGACAGGGGGACACGAGCAGTACTTC. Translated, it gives CASSVTGGHEQYF. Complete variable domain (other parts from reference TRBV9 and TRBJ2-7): DSGVTQTPKHLITATGQRVTLRCSPRSGDLSVYWYQQSLDQGLQFLIQYYNGEERAKGNILERFSAQQFPDLHSELNLSSLELGDSALYFCASSVTGGHEQYFGPGTRLTVT.

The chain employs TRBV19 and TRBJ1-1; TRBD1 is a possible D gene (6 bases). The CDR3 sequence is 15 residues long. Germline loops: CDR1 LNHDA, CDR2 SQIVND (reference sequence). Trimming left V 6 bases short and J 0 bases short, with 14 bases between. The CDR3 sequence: CASRRDRLMNTEAFF. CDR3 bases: TGTGCCAGTAGGCGCGACAGGTTAATGAACACTGAAGCTTTCTTT.

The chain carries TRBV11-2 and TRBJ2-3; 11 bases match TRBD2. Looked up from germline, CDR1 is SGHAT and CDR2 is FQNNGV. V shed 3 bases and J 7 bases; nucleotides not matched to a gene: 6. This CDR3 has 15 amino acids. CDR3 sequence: CASSFIAGGRYTQYF. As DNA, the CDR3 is TGTGCCAGCAGCTTCATAGCGGGGGGGCGATATACGCAGTATTTT.

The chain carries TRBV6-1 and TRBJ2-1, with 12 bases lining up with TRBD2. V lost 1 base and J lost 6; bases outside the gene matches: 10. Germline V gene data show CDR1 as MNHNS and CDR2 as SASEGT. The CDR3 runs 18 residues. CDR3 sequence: CASSEVTSGRGRANEQFF. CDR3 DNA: TGTGCCAGCAGTGAAGTGACTAGCGGGAGAGGAAGGGCCAATGAGCAGTTCTTC.

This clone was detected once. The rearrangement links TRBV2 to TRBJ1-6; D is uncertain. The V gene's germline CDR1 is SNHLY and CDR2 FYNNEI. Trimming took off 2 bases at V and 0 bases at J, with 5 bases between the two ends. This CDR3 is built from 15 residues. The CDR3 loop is CASSEMTSYNSPLHF. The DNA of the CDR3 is TGTGCCAGCAGTGAAATGACCTCCTATAATTCACCCCTCCACTTT.

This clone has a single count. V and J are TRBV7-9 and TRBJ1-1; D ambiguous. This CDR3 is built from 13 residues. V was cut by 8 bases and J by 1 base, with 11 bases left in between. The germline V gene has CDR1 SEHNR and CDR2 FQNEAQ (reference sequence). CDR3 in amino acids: CASGVGRNTEAFF. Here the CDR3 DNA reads TGTGCCAGCGGAGTGGGCAGGAACACTGAAGCTTTCTTT. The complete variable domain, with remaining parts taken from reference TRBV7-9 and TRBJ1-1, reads DTGVSQNPRHKITKRGQNVTFRCDPISEHNRLYWYRQTLGQGPEFLTYFQNEAQLEKSRLLSDRFSAERPKGSFSTLEIQRTEQGDSAMYLCASGVGRNTEAFFGQGTRLTVV.

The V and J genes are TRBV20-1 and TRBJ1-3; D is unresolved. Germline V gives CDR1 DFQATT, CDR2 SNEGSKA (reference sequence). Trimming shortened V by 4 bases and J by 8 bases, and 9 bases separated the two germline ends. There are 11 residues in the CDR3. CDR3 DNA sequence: TGCAGTGCTAAAAATGTGGACACCATATATTTT. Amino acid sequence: CSAKNVDTIYF.

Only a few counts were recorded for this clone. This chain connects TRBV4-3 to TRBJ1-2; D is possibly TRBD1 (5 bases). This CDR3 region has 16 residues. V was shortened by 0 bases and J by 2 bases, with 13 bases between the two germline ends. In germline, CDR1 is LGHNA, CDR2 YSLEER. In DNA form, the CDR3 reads TGCGCCAGCAGCCAAGATTGGTTGACAGCGAACTATGGCTACACCTTC. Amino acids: CASSQDWLTANYGYTF.

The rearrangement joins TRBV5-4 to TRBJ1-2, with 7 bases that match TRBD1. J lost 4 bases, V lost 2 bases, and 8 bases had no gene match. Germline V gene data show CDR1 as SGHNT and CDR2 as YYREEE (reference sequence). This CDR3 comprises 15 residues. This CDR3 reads CASSFQGGGLYGYTF. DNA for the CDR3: TGTGCCAGCAGCTTTCAAGGGGGCGGCCTCTATGGCTACACCTTC.

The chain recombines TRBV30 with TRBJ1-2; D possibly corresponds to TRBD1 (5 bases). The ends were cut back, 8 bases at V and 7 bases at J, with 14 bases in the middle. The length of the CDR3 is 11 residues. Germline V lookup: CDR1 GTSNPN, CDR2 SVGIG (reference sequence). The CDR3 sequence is CAGAPVGGYTF. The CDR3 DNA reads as TGTGCCGGGGCCCCAGTTGGTGGCTACACCTTC.

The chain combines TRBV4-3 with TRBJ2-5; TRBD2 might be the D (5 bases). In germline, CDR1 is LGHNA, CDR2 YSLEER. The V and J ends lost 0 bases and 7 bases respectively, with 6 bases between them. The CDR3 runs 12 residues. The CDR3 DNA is TGCGCCAGCAGCCAAGATCGGGGGACCCAGTACTTC. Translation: CASSQDRGTQYF.

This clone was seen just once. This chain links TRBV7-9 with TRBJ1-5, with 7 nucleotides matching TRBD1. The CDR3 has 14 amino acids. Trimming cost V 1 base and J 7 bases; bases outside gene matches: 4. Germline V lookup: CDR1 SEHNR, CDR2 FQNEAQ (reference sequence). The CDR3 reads CASSLEPGGQPQHF. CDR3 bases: TGTGCCAGCAGCTTAGAGCCAGGGGGGCAGCCCCAGCATTTT.